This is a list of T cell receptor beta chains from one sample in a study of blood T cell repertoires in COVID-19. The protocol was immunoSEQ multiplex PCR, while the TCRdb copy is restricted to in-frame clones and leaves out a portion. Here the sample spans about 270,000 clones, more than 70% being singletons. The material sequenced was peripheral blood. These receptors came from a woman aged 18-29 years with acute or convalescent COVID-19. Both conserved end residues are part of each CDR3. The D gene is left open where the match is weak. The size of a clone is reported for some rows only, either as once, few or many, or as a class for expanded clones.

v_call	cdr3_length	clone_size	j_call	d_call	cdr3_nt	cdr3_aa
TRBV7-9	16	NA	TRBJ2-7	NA	TGTGCCAGCAGCTTAACCCGGACTAATTTCTTTGGCGAGCAGTACTTC	CASSLTRTNFFGEQYF
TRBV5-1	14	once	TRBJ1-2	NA	TGCGCCAGCAGCTTGGCAGGGTTCGGCTATGGCTACACCTTC	CASSLAGFGYGYTF
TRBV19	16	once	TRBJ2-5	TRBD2	TGTGCCAGCCGCCCCGGGACTAGCGCATACCAAGAGACCCAGTACTTC	CASRPGTSAYQETQYF
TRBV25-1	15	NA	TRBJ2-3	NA	TGTGCCAGCAGTGAATATTTCCAGGGCCCAGATACGCAGTATTTT	CASSEYFQGPDTQYF
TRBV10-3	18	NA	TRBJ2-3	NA	TGTGCCATCAGTGAGTCAACTATCCAATCACGGAGGACAGATACGCAGTATTTT	CAISESTIQSRRTDTQYF
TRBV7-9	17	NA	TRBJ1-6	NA	TGTGCCAGCCAAGTGGGTGCGGTGAGCTCCTATAATTCACCCCTCCACTTT	CASQVGAVSSYNSPLHF
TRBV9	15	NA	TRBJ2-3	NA	TGTGCCAGCAGCGTAGGTCGGGAGAGCCCGGATACGCAGTATTTT	CASSVGRESPDTQYF
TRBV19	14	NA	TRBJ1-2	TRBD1	TGTGCCAGTAGTCACGGGGACAGGTCCTATGGCTACACCTTC	CASSHGDRSYGYTF
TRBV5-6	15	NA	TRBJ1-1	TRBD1	TGTGCCAGCAGCGGGTTACAGGGGGCGCGCACTGAAGCTTTCTTT	CASSGLQGARTEAFF
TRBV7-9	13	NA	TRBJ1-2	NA	TGTGCCAGCAGCTTGACAGCTAACTATGGCTACACCTTC	CASSLTANYGYTF
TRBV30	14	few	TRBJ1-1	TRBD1	TGTGCCTGGAGTGTAAGGCGGACAGGTGATGAAGCTTTCTTT	CAWSVRRTGDEAFF
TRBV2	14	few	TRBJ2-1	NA	TGTGCCAGCAACGGAGTTTTTCGGATTAGCGAGCAGTTCTTC	CASNGVFRISEQFF
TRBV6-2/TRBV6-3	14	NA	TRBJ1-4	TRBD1	TGTGCCAGCAGTAGAGACAGGGTGGGCGAAAAACTGTTTTTT	CASSRDRVGEKLFF
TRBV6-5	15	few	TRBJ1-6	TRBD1	TGTGCCAGCAGGAGACAGGGGGCGAGCAATTCACCCCTCCACTTT	CASRRQGASNSPLHF
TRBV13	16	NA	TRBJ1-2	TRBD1	TGTGCCAGCAGCTTAGCCACACAGGGGGCTGGCTATGGCTACACCTTC	CASSLATQGAGYGYTF
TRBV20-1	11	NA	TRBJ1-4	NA	TGCAGTGCTAGAGACAGGGGTGAGATCCTTTTT	CSARDRGEILF
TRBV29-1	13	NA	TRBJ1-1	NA	TGCAGCGTGAGGCAGGGTCAGGACACTGAAGCTTTCTTT	CSVRQGQDTEAFF
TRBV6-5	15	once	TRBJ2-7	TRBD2	TGTGCCAGCAGTCGGACTAGCGGGGATACCTACGAGCAGTACTTC	CASSRTSGDTYEQYF
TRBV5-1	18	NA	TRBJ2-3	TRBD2	TGCGCCAGCAGCTTGTTCGTTCTTAGGACTAGCGGCACAGATACGCAGTATTTT	CASSLFVLRTSGTDTQYF
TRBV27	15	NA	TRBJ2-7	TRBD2	TGTGCCAGCAGGGGAGCGGGAGGGAGAGCCTACGAGCAGTACTTC	CASRGAGGRAYEQYF
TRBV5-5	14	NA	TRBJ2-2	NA	TGTGCCAGCAGGTTGGACAGTAACACCGGGGAGCTGTTTTTT	CASRLDSNTGELFF
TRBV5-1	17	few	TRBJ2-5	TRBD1	TGCGCCAGCAGCTCTGAACAGGGGCTTGGATGGTTTGAGACCCAGTACTTC	CASSSEQGLGWFETQYF
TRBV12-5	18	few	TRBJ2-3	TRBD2	TGTGCTAGTGGCGAGCCGGGACTAGCGGGAGGGCCGGCAGATACGCAGTATTTT	CASGEPGLAGGPADTQYF
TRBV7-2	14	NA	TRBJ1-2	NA	TGTGCCAGCCGTAGTGAGGGCGAGCCGTATGGCTACACCTTC	CASRSEGEPYGYTF
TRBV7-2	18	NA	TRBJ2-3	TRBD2	TGTGCCAGCAGCGCCCCTGGGGGCGGGAGGGTTCGGGGGGATACGCAGTATTTT	CASSAPGGGRVRGDTQYF
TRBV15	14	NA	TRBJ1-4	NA	TGTGCCACCAGTACGGGAATTGACGGTGAAAAACTGTTTTTT	CATSTGIDGEKLFF
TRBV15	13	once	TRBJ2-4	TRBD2	TGTGCCACCAGCAGAGGACTAGCGAGCATTCAGTACTTC	CATSRGLASIQYF
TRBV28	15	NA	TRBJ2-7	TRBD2	TGTGCCAGCAGTTTATTCCGGACTAGCGCAAGCGAGCAGTACTTC	CASSLFRTSASEQYF
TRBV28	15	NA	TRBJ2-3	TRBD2	TGTGCCAGCAGCCCAGCGGGAGAGAGCACAGATACGCAGTATTTT	CASSPAGESTDTQYF